This is a list of T cell receptor beta chains from one sample in a study of cytomegalovirus exposure and HLA in healthy donors. The assay was immunoSEQ multiplex PCR, and TCRdb's table has in-frame clones only and misses some. The sample includes 100,000 to 150,000 clones. Sequencing was performed on PBMCs. The receptors derive from a woman aged 40 to 50 in good health and CMV-seronegative. CDR3s leave out the opening cysteine and the closing phenylalanine or tryptophan.

v_call cdr3_aa
TRBV7-9 ASTMNGQGAGYT
TRBV19 ASREQGSKDNEQF
TRBV18 ASSPPGGRGTEAF
TRBV7-3 ASSLLGRNTGELF
TRBV7-6 ASSLAGQGGNTIY
TRBV5-1 ASSPNGQGGGYT
TRBV4-1 ASSQDLQTPTSTDTQY
TRBV9 ASSVTSTQGFGNTIY
TRBV6-5 ASREAGQYNSPLH
TRBV9 ASSASGKRRGQNTRRNQPQH
TRBV7-3 ASSLSAGGETQY
TRBV27 ASSLWGPGATDTQY
TRBV4-3 ASSHAVREEAYGYT
TRBV2 ASSVGLGGTDTQY